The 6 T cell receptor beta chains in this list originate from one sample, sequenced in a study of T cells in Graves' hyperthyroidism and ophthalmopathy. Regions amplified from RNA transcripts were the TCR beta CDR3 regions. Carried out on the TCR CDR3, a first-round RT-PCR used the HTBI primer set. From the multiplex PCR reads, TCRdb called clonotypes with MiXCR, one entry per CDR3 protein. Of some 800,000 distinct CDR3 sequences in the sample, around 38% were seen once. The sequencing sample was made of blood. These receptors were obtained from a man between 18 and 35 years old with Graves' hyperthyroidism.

The CDR3 protein is CASSRWTGGGNQPQHF. CDR3 bases: TGTGCCAGCAGCCGCTGGACAGGGGGTGGCAATCAGCCCCAGCATTTT. The rearrangement joins TRBV7-2 to TRBJ1-5; 10 bases agree with TRBD1. Germline CDR1 is SGHTA and CDR2 is FQGNSA. This CDR3 has 16 amino acids. The J segment lost 2 bases and the V segment lost 5 bases, leaving 6 bases of the junction unmatched. Supplemented by reference TRBV7-2 and TRBJ1-5, the full variable domain reads GAGVSQSPSNKVTEKGKDVELRCDPISGHTALYWYRQSLGQGLEFLIYFQGNSAPDKSGLPSDRFSAERTGGSVSTLTIQRTQQEDSAVYLCASSRWTGGGNQPQHFGDGTRLSIL.

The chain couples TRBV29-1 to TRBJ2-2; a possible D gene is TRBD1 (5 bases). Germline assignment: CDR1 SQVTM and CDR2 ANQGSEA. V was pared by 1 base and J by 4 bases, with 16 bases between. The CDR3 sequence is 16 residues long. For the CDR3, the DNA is TGCAGCGTTGAAGTCTTAGGGGAACTTGGCACCGGGGAGCTGTTTTTT. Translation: CSVEVLGELGTGELFF.

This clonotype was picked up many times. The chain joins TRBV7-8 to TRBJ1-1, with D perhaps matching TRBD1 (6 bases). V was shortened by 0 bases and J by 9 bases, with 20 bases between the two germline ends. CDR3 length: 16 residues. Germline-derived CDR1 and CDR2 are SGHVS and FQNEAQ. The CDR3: CASSLAWGDIQPQAFF. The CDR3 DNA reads TGTGCCAGCAGCTTAGCGTGGGGGGACATCCAGCCCCAAGCTTTCTTT.

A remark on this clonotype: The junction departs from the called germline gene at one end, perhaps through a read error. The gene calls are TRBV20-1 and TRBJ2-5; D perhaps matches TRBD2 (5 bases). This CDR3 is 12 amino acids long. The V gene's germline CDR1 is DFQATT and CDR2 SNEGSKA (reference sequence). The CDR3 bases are TGCAGTGCTAGCCAGCGGCAAGAGGCCCAGTACTTC. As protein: CSASQRQEAQYF.

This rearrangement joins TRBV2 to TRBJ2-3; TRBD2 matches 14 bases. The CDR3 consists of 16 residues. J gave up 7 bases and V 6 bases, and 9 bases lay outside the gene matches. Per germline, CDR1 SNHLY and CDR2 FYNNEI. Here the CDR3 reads CASSLGGLAGGHTQYF. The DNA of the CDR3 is TGTGCCAGCAGCCTAGGAGGACTAGCGGGGGGCCATACGCAGTATTTT.

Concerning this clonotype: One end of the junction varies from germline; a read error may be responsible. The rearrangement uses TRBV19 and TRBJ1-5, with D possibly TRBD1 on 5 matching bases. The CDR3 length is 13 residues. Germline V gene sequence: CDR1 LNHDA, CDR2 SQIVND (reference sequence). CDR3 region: CASSISRGQAQHF. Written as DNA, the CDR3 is TGTGCCAGTAGTATATCAAGGGGTCAGGCCCAGCATTTT.